Listed below are T cell receptor beta chains from one sample, sequenced in a study of PD-L1 blockade in urothelial cancer. TCRdb's copy holds only in-frame clones and misses some; the assay was immunoSEQ multiplex PCR. The sample consists of about 49,000 clones, 79% of them appearing once. Sequencing used PBMCs, obtained around atezolizumab (anti-PD-L1) treatment. The receptors were sampled from an older man with urothelial cancer. CDR3s include the opening cysteine and the closing phenylalanine or tryptophan. The D gene is left open where the match is weak. A clone size is listed for some rows: how often the clone was seen (once, few, many), or a class if it is expanded.

d_gene	v_gene	abundance	j_gene	CDR3aa	CDR3nt
NA	TRBV7-3	NA	TRBJ2-1	CASSLTGGEGSNEQFF	TGTGCCAGCAGCTTAACGGGGGGTGAGGGGTCCAATGAGCAGTTCTTC
TRBD2	TRBV7-7	NA	TRBJ2-5	CASSPGTSWAQETQYF	TGTGCTAGCAGCCCCGGGACTAGCTGGGCCCAAGAGACCCAGTACTTC
NA	TRBV6-6	NA	TRBJ1-5	CASRRSGGRNQPQHF	TGTGCCAGCAGACGCTCCGGGGGTCGGAATCAGCCCCAGCATTTT
TRBD1	TRBV5-1	once	TRBJ2-4	CASSLDRITGGAGPAKNIQYF	TGCGCCAGCAGCTTGGACCGAATCACAGGGGGCGCGGGGCCAGCCAAAAACATTCAGTACTTC
NA	TRBV5-1	NA	TRBJ2-7	CASSLHTGDEQYF	TGCGCCAGCAGCTTGCATACGGGAGACGAGCAGTACTTC
NA	TRBV2	few	TRBJ1-2	CASSSGEGYGYTF	TGTGCCAGCAGTTCCGGGGAGGGGTATGGCTACACCTTC
NA	TRBV5-6	NA	TRBJ2-2	CASGGLNTGELFF	TGTGCCAGCGGGGGCCTGAACACCGGGGAGCTGTTTTTT
TRBD1	TRBV5-1	once	TRBJ2-2	CASSSTGTGDTGELFF	TGCGCCAGCAGCTCAACCGGGACAGGGGATACCGGGGAGCTGTTTTTT
TRBD1	TRBV5-1	few	TRBJ2-7	CASSLTSRTGWNEQYF	TGCGCCAGCAGTCTAACATCCAGGACAGGGTGGAACGAGCAGTACTTC
NA	TRBV2	NA	TRBJ1-5	CASSEEGYSNQPQHF	TGTGCCAGCAGTGAGGAGGGATATAGCAATCAGCCCCAGCATTTT
NA	TRBV11-3	NA	TRBJ2-7	CASSLDTGDEQYF	TGTGCCAGCAGCTTAGATACGGGGGACGAGCAGTACTTC
TRBD2	TRBV30	NA	TRBJ2-5	CAWSIGLAGVETQYF	TGTGCCTGGAGCATAGGACTAGCGGGAGTTGAGACCCAGTACTTC
NA	TRBV30	few	TRBJ1-1	CAWSLATGNTEAFF	TGTGCCTGGAGTCTTGCCACAGGGAACACTGAAGCTTTCTTT
TRBD2	TRBV2	NA	TRBJ2-1	CASTRLAGDNEQFF	TGTGCCAGCACCAGACTAGCGGGAGACAATGAGCAGTTCTTC
TRBD2	TRBV6-1	NA	TRBJ2-3	CASSASGGSDTQYF	TGTGCCAGCAGTGCTAGCGGGGGTTCAGATACGCAGTATTTT
TRBD1	TRBV2	NA	TRBJ2-1	CASSSPGTGGFEQFF	TGTGCCAGCAGTAGCCCCGGGACAGGGGGGTTCGAGCAGTTCTTC
TRBD2	TRBV7-9	NA	TRBJ2-7	CASRPTTSDPGEQYF	TGTGCCAGCAGACCTACTACTAGCGATCCAGGGGAGCAGTACTTC
NA	TRBV30	NA	TRBJ1-5	CACRIPGISNQPQHF	TGTGCCTGTAGAATCCCGGGGATTAGCAATCAGCCCCAGCATTTT
NA	TRBV5-6	NA	TRBJ2-5	CASSALGTREEETQYF	TGTGCCAGCAGCGCACTCGGGACTCGAGAGGAAGAGACCCAGTACTTC
TRBD1	TRBV5-1	NA	TRBJ1-4	CASSTDRGEKLFF	TGCGCCAGCAGTACGGACAGGGGTGAAAAACTGTTTTTT
NA	TRBV5-1	NA	TRBJ2-5	CASSLGQQETQYF	TGCGCCAGCAGCTTGGGACAGCAAGAGACCCAGTACTTC
NA	TRBV1	few	TRBJ2-7	CTSSTSGGTYEQYF	TGCACCAGCAGTACTAGCGGGGGGACCTACGAGCAGTACTTC
NA	TRBV10-3	NA	TRBJ1-5	CAISGLSNQPQHF	TGTGCCATCAGTGGGCTGTCCAATCAGCCCCAGCATTTT
NA	TRBV30	NA	TRBJ1-4	CAWSRRGRDEKLFF	TGTGCCTGGAGTCGAAGGGGTCGGGATGAAAAACTGTTTTTT
NA	TRBV19	NA	TRBJ1-4	CATAKGLRVGEKLFF	TGTGCCACCGCTAAGGGCCTCAGGGTCGGTGAAAAACTGTTTTTT
NA	TRBV5-1	NA	TRBJ2-3	CASSQTLDTQYF	TGCGCCAGCAGCCAGACTTTAGATACGCAGTATTTT
TRBD1	TRBV27	NA	TRBJ2-7	CASSLSKGQGWYEQYF	TGTGCCAGCAGCCTATCGAAGGGACAGGGTTGGTACGAGCAGTACTTC
TRBD1	TRBV5-1	NA	TRBJ2-5	CASSLGQGASETQYF	TGCGCCAGCAGCTTGGGACAGGGGGCTTCAGAGACCCAGTACTTC
NA	TRBV11-2	NA	TRBJ2-2	CASRTTSGAGELFF	TGTGCCAGCCGCACGACCTCGGGGGCCGGGGAGCTGTTTTTT
TRBD1	TRBV5-1	NA	TRBJ2-1	CASSLSPGQGFNEQFF	TGCGCCAGCAGCTTATCACCGGGACAGGGGTTCAATGAGCAGTTCTTC
TRBD1	TRBV19	NA	TRBJ1-1	CASSARGLYAFF	TGTGCCAGTAGCGCCAGGGGGTTGTATGCTTTCTTT
TRBD1	TRBV5-5	NA	TRBJ2-7	CASRTGTGGYYEQYF	TGTGCCAGCAGAACTGGGACAGGGGGTTACTACGAGCAGTACTTC
TRBD2	TRBV5-4	NA	TRBJ2-5	CASSQLAGEKTQYF	TGTGCCAGCAGCCAACTAGCGGGAGAGAAGACCCAGTACTTC
TRBD2	TRBV6-6	NA	TRBJ2-1	CASSKLAGATNEQFF	TGTGCCAGCAGCAAACTAGCGGGAGCGACCAATGAGCAGTTCTTC
NA	TRBV27	medium-sized	TRBJ1-2	CASSNGGHGYTF	TGTGCCAGTTCGAACGGGGGGCATGGCTACACCTTC
NA	TRBV2	NA	TRBJ1-1	CASNPTGNTEAFF	TGTGCCAGCAACCCGACAGGGAACACTGAAGCTTTCTTT
TRBD1	TRBV30	NA	TRBJ1-1	CAWRGGTDRANTEAFF	TGTGCCTGGCGAGGTGGGACGGACAGGGCGAACACTGAAGCTTTCTTT
TRBD1	TRBV5-4	NA	TRBJ1-2	CASSLQGVDYGYTF	TGTGCCAGCAGCCTACAGGGGGTAGACTATGGCTACACCTTC
NA	TRBV5-4	few	TRBJ1-1	CASSVDKNTEAFF	TGTGCCAGCAGCGTTGACAAGAACACTGAAGCTTTCTTT
NA	TRBV7-6	NA	TRBJ2-5	CASSLDISVKETQYF	TGTGCCAGCAGCCTTGACATCTCCGTTAAGGAGACCCAGTACTTC
NA	TRBV7-9	NA	TRBJ2-7	CASYAGTSHEQYF	TGTGCCAGCTACGCCGGGACATCCCACGAGCAGTACTTC
TRBD2	TRBV18	NA	TRBJ2-1	CASSPRSGGSYNEQFF	TGTGCCAGCTCACCACGGTCGGGGGGCTCCTACAATGAGCAGTTCTTC
NA	TRBV27	NA	TRBJ1-5	CASRQGWASNQPQHF	TGTGCCAGCAGACAGGGATGGGCTAGCAATCAGCCCCAGCATTTT